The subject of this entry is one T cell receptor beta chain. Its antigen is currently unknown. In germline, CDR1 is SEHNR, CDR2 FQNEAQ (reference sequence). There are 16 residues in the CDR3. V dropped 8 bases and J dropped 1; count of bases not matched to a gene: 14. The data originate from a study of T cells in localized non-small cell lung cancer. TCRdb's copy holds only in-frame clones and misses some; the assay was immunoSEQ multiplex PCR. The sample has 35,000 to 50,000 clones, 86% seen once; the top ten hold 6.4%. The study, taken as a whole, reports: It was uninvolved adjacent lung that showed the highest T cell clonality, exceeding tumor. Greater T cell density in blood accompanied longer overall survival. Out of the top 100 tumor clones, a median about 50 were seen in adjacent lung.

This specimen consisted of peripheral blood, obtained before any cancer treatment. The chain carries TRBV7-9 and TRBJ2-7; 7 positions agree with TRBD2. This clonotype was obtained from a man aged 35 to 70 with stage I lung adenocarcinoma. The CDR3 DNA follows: TGTGCCAGCGGAGCCGCGGGCGGGAGCGGGTCCTACGAGCAGTACTTC. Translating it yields CASGAAGGSGSYEQYF.